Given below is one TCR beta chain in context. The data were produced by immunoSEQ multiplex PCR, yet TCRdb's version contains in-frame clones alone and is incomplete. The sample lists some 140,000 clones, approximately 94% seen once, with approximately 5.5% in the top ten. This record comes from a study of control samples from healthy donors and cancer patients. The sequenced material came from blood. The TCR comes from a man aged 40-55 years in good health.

CDR3 in DNA: TGTGCTAGTGGTCAACAGGGGAGCAATCAGCCCCAGCATTTT. Translated, it gives CASGQQGSNQPQHF. J is TRBJ1-5 and V is TRBV12-5; 7 positions match TRBD1. The trim removed 5 bases at V and 1 base at J, leaving 2 bases unmatched. The CDR3 is 14 amino acids. Germline CDR1 LGHNT, CDR2 FRNRAP.